A selection of T cell receptor beta chains follows, all from one sample in a study of identical twins. TCRdb re-called the 5' RACE reads through MiXCR, storing one row per CDR3 protein. The top ten clones hold 0.85% to 1% of a sample with 690,000 or so distinct CDR3 sequences, around 8.3% of them seen once. These data were also reused for a study on yellow fever vaccine responses in identical twins.

The sequenced sample was PBMCs. The source of these receptors is a woman under 30 in good health. Both conserved end residues are part of each CDR3. D genes are given only for firm matches. Size values are once, few and many counts, or a class for expanded clones, and some rows have none.

V	D	J	size	DNA	CDR3
TRBV27	NA	TRBJ1-5	NA	TGTGCCAGCAGAAGAAATCAGCCCCAGCATTTT	CASRRNQPQHF
TRBV2	NA	TRBJ1-5	NA	TGTGCCAGCAGTGAATATATGGATCAGCCCCAGCATTTT	CASSEYMDQPQHF
TRBV6-4	TRBD2	TRBJ2-7	few	TGTGCCAGCAGTGACGAGACTAGCGGGGCCCTCGCCTACGAGCAGTACTTC	CASSDETSGALAYEQYF
TRBV4-1	NA	TRBJ2-5	NA	TGCGCCAGCAGCCAAGGGGCGATGGAAGAGACCCAGTACTTC	CASSQGAMEETQYF
TRBV20-1	TRBD2	TRBJ2-7	many	TGCAGTGCTACAGGGACTAGCGGGTATCTCGAGCAGTACTTC	CSATGTSGYLEQYF
TRBV7-2	NA	TRBJ1-2	NA	TGTGCCAGCAGCGTTAGGGGGGGCAACTATGGCTACACCTTC	CASSVRGGNYGYTF
TRBV12-3/TRBV12-4	NA	TRBJ2-2	few	TGTGCCAGCAGCCCATTTGTGGGGGGGCCTACCGGGGAGCTGTTTTTT	CASSPFVGGPTGELFF
TRBV6-1	NA	TRBJ2-7	NA	TGTGCCAGCAGTGAAGTGTCTGGCGTCTCCTACGAGCAGTACTTC	CASSEVSGVSYEQYF
TRBV12-3/TRBV12-4	TRBD2	TRBJ2-3	NA	TGTGCCAGCAGTTTTAGCGGGGGATCAGATACGCAGTATTTT	CASSFSGGSDTQYF
TRBV11-3	TRBD2	TRBJ2-1	few	TGTGCCAGCAGCTCCGACGGGGAGGGTACCTACAATGAGCAGTTCTTC	CASSSDGEGTYNEQFF
TRBV7-2	NA	TRBJ2-2	NA	TGTGCCAACAGCTCTAGAAACACCGGGGAGCTGTTTTTT	CANSSRNTGELFF
TRBV5-6	TRBD1	TRBJ2-5	NA	TGTGCCAGCAGCTGGGACAGGGGGCGCTTGGGGCAAGAGACCCAGTACTTC	CASSWDRGRLGQETQYF
TRBV6-2/TRBV6-3	TRBD2	TRBJ2-3	few	TGTGCCAGCAGTTACCCCCCCAGACTAGCGGCTTACACAGATACGCAGTATTTT	CASSYPPRLAAYTDTQYF
TRBV6-2/TRBV6-3	TRBD2	TRBJ2-7	few	TGTGCCAGCAGTCGCCCGACTAGCGGCTACGAGCAGTACTTC	CASSRPTSGYEQYF
TRBV6-2/TRBV6-3	NA	TRBJ2-1	many	TGTGCCAGCAGCAATAACTTAATTTATGAGCAGTTCTTC	CASSNNLIYEQFF
TRBV29-1	NA	TRBJ2-7	NA	TGCAGCGGAATAGACAGCCTCGGGTCCTACGAGCAGTACTTC	CSGIDSLGSYEQYF
TRBV20-1	NA	TRBJ1-4	NA	TGCAGTGCTAGCAGGGGAATGAGGCATGAAAAACTGTTTTTT	CSASRGMRHEKLFF
TRBV7-9	TRBD1	TRBJ2-7	NA	TGTGCCAGCAGCCGAAGAGGGGGACAGGGGGCCTACGAGCAGTACTTC	CASSRRGGQGAYEQYF
TRBV5-1	NA	TRBJ2-2	few	TGCGCCAGCAGCTTACAGGGCGGGGACACCGGGGAGCTGTTTTTT	CASSLQGGDTGELFF
TRBV20-1	NA	TRBJ1-1	NA	TGCAGTGCTAGAGATATTTGGGGGACACCCCAAAGGGTAACTGAAGCTTTCTTT	CSARDIWGTPQRVTEAFF
TRBV20-1	TRBD2	TRBJ2-5	many	TGCAGTGCTCGGACTAGCGGGAGGTTACAAGAGACCCAGTACTTC	CSARTSGRLQETQYF
TRBV28	TRBD1	TRBJ2-7	many	TGTGCCAGCAGACCGCCGGGACAGGGGGTTTACGAGCAGTACTTC	CASRPPGQGVYEQYF
TRBV18	NA	TRBJ2-3	NA	TGTGCCAGCTCACCGGCGGGATACGCAGATACGCAGTATTTT	CASSPAGYADTQYF
TRBV29-1	NA	TRBJ2-5	few	TGCAGCGTGAGCGGACTCCAAGAGACCCAGTACTTC	CSVSGLQETQYF
TRBV29-1	TRBD1	TRBJ1-1	NA	TGCAGCGTTGCCCGGACAGGCGCCGGCACTGAAGCTTTCTTT	CSVARTGAGTEAFF
TRBV12-3/TRBV12-4	NA	TRBJ2-3	many	TGTGCCAGCAGTTTAATCGGGGGAAATACGCAGTATTTT	CASSLIGGNTQYF
TRBV3-1	TRBD2	TRBJ2-4	once	TGTGCCACCTGCCTCAATAGCGGGGGGGCGAACATTCAGTACTTC	CATCLNSGGANIQYF
TRBV19	TRBD1	TRBJ2-2	NA	TGTGCCAGTAGTATTTCGGTTCAGGGGGTAGGCACCGGGGAGCTGTTTTTT	CASSISVQGVGTGELFF
TRBV7-8	NA	TRBJ2-7	many	TGTGCCAGCAGCTTACGGGGTCGCGGCTACGAGCAGTACTTC	CASSLRGRGYEQYF
TRBV3-1	NA	TRBJ1-3	few	TGTGCCAGCAGCCAACGGACGGTGGCGGGAAACACCATATATTTT	CASSQRTVAGNTIYF
TRBV6-5	NA	TRBJ2-3	NA	TGTGCCAGCAGTTACTCCAGGACCACAGATACGCAGTATTTT	CASSYSRTTDTQYF
TRBV14	NA	TRBJ2-1	many	TGTGCCAGCAGCCAAGTCGGCAGTCTCAATGAGCAGTTCTTC	CASSQVGSLNEQFF
TRBV20-1	TRBD1	TRBJ2-7	few	TGCAGTGCTAGAGATCGACAGGGGCCTCAAGGCGAGCAGTACTTC	CSARDRQGPQGEQYF
TRBV19	TRBD1	TRBJ2-1	NA	TGTGCCAGTAGTATAGAGACAGGGATTGGTGAGCAGTTCTTC	CASSIETGIGEQFF
TRBV28	TRBD1	TRBJ2-2	few	TGTGCCAGCAGTCTAGACAGGGCCCCGAACACCGGGGAGCTGTTTTTT	CASSLDRAPNTGELFF
TRBV6-5	NA	TRBJ1-5	few	TGTGCCAGCAGTTACAAGTTTCATCAGCCCCAGCATTTT	CASSYKFHQPQHF
TRBV6-2/TRBV6-3	NA	TRBJ1-2	many	TGTGCCAGCAGCCAAGGGCAGGCGAATGGCTACACCTTC	CASSQGQANGYTF
TRBV6-6	NA	TRBJ2-3	few	TGTGCCAGCAGTTACCGAGAAGATACGCAGTATTTT	CASSYREDTQYF
TRBV7-2	TRBD1	TRBJ2-4	few	TGTGCCAGCAGGCGGACAGGGAGCATTCAGTACTTC	CASRRTGSIQYF
TRBV7-2	NA	TRBJ2-1	NA	TGTGCCAGCAGCGTGGGACAACGCTACAATGAGCAGTTCTTC	CASSVGQRYNEQFF
TRBV4-3	NA	TRBJ2-7	NA	TGCGCCAGCAGCCAGAGGACGGGGTACGAGCAGTACTTC	CASSQRTGYEQYF
TRBV4-2	TRBD1	TRBJ2-5	NA	TGTGCCAGCAGCAAGGGTTTCCGGTCGTTGGGACGGGACAGGACTTCAGAGACCCAGTACTTC	CASSKGFRSLGRDRTSETQYF
TRBV29-1	TRBD1	TRBJ2-7	few	TGCAGCGCCCGGACAGGGAAAGCCTACGAGCAGTACTTC	CSARTGKAYEQYF
TRBV7-6	NA	TRBJ2-2	NA	TGTGCCAGCAGCTTAAGAATTGGGGAAAACACCGGGGAGCTGTTTTTT	CASSLRIGENTGELFF
TRBV18	NA	TRBJ2-4	NA	TGTGCCAGCACCGCGCAGCTAGCCAAAAACATTCAGTACTTC	CASTAQLAKNIQYF
TRBV4-3	TRBD2	TRBJ2-1	NA	TGCGCCAGCAGCCAAGCTCGGGGACTAGCCAATGAGCAGTTCTTC	CASSQARGLANEQFF
TRBV19	TRBD1	TRBJ2-2	NA	TGTGCCAGTAGGCAAACCGGGACAGGATTCACCGGGGAGCTGTTTTTT	CASRQTGTGFTGELFF
TRBV6-1	TRBD2	TRBJ2-7	few	TGTGCCAGCAGAGTGATAGCGGGCTCCTACGAGCAGTACTTC	CASRVIAGSYEQYF
TRBV12-3/TRBV12-4	TRBD1	TRBJ2-2	many	TGTGCCAGCAGTTTCCTCCGGACAGGGGGTACCGGGGAGCTGTTTTTT	CASSFLRTGGTGELFF
TRBV7-2	TRBD2	TRBJ2-3	NA	TGTGCCAGCAGCCTCTTAGCGGGAGGGAAAGATACGCAGTATTTT	CASSLLAGGKDTQYF
TRBV12-3/TRBV12-4	NA	TRBJ2-3	NA	TGTACCAGCAGTTCCGTCCGGGACCCGAGAGCTCACACAGATACGCAGTATTTT	CTSSSVRDPRAHTDTQYF
TRBV12-3/TRBV12-4	NA	TRBJ2-5	NA	TGTGCCAGCAGTTTGGGCGACCTGACTGGGGCTCAAGAGACCCAGTACTTC	CASSLGDLTGAQETQYF